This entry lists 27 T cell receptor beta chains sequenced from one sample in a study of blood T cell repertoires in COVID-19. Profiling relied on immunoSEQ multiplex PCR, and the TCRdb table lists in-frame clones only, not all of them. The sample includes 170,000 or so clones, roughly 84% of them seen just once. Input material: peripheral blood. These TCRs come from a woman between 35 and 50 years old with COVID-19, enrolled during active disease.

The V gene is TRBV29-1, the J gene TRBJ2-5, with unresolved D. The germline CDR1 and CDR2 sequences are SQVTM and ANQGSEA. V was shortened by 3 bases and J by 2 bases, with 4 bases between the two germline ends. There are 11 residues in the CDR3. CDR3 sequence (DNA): TGCAGCGTTGACAGGCAAGAGACCCAGTACTTC. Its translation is CSVDRQETQYF. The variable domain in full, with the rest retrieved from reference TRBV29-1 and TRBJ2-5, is SAVISQKPSRDICQRGTSLTIQCQVDSQVTMMFWYRQQPGQSLTLIATANQGSEATYESGFVIDKFPISRPNLTFSTLTVSNMSPEDSSIYLCSVDRQETQYFGPGTRLLVL.

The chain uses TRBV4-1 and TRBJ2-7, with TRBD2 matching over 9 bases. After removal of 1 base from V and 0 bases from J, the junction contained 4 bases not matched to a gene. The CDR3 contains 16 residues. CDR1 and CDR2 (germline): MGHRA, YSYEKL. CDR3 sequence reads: CASSQGRTSDSYEQYF. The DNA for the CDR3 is TGCGCCAGCAGCCAAGGGAGGACTAGCGACTCCTACGAGCAGTACTTC.

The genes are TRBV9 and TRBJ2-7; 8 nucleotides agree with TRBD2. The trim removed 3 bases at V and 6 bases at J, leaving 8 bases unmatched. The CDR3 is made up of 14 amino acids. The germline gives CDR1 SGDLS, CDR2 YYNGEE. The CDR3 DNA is TGTGCCAGCAGCGCCCTAGCGGGCGGCGGCGAGCAGTACTTC. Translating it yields CASSALAGGGEQYF.

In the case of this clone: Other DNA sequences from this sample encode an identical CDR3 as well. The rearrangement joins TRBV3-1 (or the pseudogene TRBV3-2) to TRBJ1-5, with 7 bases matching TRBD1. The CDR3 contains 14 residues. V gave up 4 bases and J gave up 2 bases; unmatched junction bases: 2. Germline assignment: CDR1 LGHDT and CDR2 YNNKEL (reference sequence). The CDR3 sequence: CASSRGTGNQPQHF. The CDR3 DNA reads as TGTGCCAGCAGCCGGGGGACAGGCAATCAGCCCCAGCATTTT.

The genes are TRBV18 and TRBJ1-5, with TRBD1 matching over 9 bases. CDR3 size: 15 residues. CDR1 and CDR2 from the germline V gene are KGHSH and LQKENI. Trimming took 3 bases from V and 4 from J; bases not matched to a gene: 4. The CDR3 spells CASSPGQGSNQPQHF. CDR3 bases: TGTGCCAGCTCACCGGGACAGGGCTCGAATCAGCCCCAGCATTTT.

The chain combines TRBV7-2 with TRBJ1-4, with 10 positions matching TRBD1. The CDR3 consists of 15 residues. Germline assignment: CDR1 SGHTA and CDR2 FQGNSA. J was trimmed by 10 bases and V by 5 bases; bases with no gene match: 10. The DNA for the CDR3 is TGTGCCAGCAGCCATCCGGGACAGGGGAAAGGAAAACTGTTTTTT. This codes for CASSHPGQGKGKLFF. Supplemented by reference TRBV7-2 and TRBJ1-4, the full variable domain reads GAGVSQSPSNKVTEKGKDVELRCDPISGHTALYWYRQSLGQGLEFLIYFQGNSAPDKSGLPSDRFSAERTGGSVSTLTIQRTQQEDSAVYLCASSHPGQGKGKLFFGSGTQLSVL.

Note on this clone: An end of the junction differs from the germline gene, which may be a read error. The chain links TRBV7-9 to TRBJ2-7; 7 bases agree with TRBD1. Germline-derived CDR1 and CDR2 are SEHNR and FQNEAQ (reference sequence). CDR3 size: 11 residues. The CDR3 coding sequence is TGTGCCAGCAGCTTGTCGGGACAGAGAAACTTC. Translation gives CASSLSGQRNF.

The CDR3 bases are TGCGCCAGCAGCTTTTCTAGCGGGAGGTACAATGAGCAGTTCTTC. It is translated as CASSFSSGRYNEQFF. This chain links TRBV5-1 with TRBJ2-1, with 11 bases fitting TRBD2. The CDR3 covers 15 residues. V gave up 2 bases and J gave up 4 bases; unmatched junction bases: 2. CDR1 SGHRS and CDR2 YFSETQ come from the germline V gene.

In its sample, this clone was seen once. The CDR3 bases are TGCGCCAGCAACAGGGTCCTCACAGATACGCAGTATTTT. Its translation is CASNRVLTDTQYF. The V call is TRBV10-1, the J call TRBJ2-3; possible D gene TRBD1, 6 bases. Trimming removed 7 bases from V and 2 bases from J, with 10 bases in between. The germline gives CDR1 WNHNN, CDR2 SYGVQD (reference sequence). The CDR3 extends over 13 amino acids.

The CDR3 sequence is CASSLQGAEGYEQYF. The CDR3 DNA reads TGTGCCAGCAGTTTACAGGGGGCTGAAGGCTACGAGCAGTACTTC. The chain combines TRBV27 with TRBJ2-7; 8 bases are shared with TRBD1. V shed 2 bases, J shed 3 bases, and the junction held 6 bases outside the gene matches. Germline CDR1 and CDR2: MNHEY and SMNVEV (reference sequence). The CDR3 is 15 residues long.

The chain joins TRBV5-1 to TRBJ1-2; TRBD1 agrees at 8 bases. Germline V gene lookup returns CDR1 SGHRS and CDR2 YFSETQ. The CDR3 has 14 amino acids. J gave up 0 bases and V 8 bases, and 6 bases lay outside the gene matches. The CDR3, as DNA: TGCGCCAGTAGACAGGGGCCGTCTAACTATGGCTACACCTTC. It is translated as CASRQGPSNYGYTF.

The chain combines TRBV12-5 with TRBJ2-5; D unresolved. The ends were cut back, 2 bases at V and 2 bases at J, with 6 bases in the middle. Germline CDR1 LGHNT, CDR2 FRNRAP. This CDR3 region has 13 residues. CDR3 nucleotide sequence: TGTGCTAGTGGTTTGTGGCCTCAAGAGACCCAGTACTTC. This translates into CASGLWPQETQYF.

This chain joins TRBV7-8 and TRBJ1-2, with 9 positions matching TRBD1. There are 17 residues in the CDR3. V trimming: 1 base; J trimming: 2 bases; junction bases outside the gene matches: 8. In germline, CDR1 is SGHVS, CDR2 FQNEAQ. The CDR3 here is CASSLVGQGQGNYGYTF. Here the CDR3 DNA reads TGTGCCAGCAGCTTAGTTGGGCAGGGACAGGGAAACTATGGCTACACCTTC.

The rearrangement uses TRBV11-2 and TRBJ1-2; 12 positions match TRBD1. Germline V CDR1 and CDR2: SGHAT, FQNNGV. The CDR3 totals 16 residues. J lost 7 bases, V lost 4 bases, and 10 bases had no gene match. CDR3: CASSSNPGQGASGYTF. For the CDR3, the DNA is TGTGCCAGCAGCTCTAACCCGGGACAGGGGGCGTCTGGCTACACCTTC.

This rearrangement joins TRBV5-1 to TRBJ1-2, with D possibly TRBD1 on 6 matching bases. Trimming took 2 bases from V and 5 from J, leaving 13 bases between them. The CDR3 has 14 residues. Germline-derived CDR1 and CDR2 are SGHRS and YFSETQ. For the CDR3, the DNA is TGCGCCAGCAGCTTAATTGGGCAGGGGTATGGCTACACCTTC. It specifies CASSLIGQGYGYTF.

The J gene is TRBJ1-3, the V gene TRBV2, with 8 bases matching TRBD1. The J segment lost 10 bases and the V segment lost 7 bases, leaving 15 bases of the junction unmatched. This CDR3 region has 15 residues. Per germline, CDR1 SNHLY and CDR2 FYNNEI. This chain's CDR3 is CASNPGQARVGTIYF. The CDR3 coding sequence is TGTGCCAGCAACCCGGGACAGGCGAGGGTAGGAACCATATATTTT.

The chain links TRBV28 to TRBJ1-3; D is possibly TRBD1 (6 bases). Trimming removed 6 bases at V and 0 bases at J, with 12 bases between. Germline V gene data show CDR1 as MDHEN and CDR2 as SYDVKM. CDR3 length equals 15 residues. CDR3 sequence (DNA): TGTGCCAGCAGGGCACAGGGCTACTCTGGAAACACCATATATTTT. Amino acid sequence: CASRAQGYSGNTIYF.

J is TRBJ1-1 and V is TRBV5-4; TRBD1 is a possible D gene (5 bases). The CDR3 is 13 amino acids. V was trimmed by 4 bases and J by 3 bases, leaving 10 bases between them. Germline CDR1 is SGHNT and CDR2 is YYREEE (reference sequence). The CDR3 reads CASSGDSDTEAFF. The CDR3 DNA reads TGTGCCAGCAGCGGCGACAGCGACACTGAAGCTTTCTTT.

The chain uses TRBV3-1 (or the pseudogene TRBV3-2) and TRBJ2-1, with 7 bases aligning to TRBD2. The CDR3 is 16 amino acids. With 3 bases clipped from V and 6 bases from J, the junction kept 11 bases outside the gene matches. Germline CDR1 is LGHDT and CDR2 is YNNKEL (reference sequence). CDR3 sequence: CASSQQRTRMGNEQFF. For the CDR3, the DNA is TGTGCCAGCAGCCAGCAGAGGACTAGAATGGGCAATGAGCAGTTCTTC.

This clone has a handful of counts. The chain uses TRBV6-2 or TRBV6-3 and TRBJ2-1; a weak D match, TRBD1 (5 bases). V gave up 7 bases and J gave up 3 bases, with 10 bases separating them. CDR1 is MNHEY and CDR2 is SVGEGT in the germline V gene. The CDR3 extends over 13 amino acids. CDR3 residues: CASTPGHYNEQFF. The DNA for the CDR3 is TGTGCCAGCACCCCAGGACACTACAATGAGCAGTTCTTC.

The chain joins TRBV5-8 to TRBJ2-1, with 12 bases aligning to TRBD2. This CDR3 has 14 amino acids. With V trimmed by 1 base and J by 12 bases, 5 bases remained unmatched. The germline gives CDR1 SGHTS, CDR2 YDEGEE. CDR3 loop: CASSLRLAGVWQFF. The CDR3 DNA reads TGTGCCAGCAGCTTGAGACTAGCGGGAGTTTGGCAGTTCTTC.

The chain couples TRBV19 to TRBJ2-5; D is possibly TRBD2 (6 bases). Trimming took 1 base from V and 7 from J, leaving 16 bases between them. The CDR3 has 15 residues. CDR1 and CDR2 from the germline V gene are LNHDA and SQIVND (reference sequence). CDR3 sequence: CASSIVVAAQRTQYF. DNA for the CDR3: TGTGCCAGTAGTATAGTTGTAGCGGCCCAGAGGACCCAGTACTTC. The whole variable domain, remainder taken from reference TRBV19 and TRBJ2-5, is DGGITQSPKYLFRKEGQNVTLSCEQNLNHDAMYWYRQDPGQGLRLIYYSQIVNDFQKGDIAEGYSVSREKKESFPLTVTSAQKNPTAFYLCASSIVVAAQRTQYFGPGTRLLVL.

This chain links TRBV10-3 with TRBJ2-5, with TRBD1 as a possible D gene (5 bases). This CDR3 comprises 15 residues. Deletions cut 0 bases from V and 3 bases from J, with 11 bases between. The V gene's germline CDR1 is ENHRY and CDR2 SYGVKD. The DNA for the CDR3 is TGTGCCATCAGTGAGTCGACAAACAGGAAAGAGACCCAGTACTTC. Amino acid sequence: CAISESTNRKETQYF.

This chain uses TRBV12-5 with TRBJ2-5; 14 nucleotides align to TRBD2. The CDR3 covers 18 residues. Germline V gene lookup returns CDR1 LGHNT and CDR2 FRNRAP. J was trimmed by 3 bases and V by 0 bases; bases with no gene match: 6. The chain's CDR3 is CASGLVRPGLAGEETQYF. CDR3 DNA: TGTGCTAGTGGTTTGGTTCGGCCGGGACTAGCGGGGGAAGAGACCCAGTACTTC.

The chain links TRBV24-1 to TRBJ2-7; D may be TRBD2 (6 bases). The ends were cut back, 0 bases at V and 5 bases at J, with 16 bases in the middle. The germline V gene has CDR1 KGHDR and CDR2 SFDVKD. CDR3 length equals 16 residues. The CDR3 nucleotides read TGTGCCACCAGTGATTTGCCTCGGGACTGCGCCAACGAGCAGTACTTC. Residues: CATSDLPRDCANEQYF.

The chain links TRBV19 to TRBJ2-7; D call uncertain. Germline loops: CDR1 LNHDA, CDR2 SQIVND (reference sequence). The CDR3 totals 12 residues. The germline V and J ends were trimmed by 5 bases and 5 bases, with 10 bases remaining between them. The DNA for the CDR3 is TGTGCCAGTAGTCGTCTTGGAGACGAGCAGTACTTC. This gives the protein CASSRLGDEQYF.

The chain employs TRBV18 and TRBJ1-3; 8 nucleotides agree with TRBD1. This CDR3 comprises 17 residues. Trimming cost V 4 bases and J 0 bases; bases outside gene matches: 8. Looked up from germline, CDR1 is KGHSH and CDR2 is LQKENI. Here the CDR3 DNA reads TGTGCCAGCTCACTCCGACAGGGGAGAGGCTCTGGAAACACCATATATTTT. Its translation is CASSLRQGRGSGNTIYF.